The T cell receptor (beta chain) under discussion was sequenced for a study of blood T cell repertoires in COVID-19. Study summary: Donors in the United States, Italy and Spain gave samples during acute or convalescent COVID-19. PBMCs, B-cell-depleted T cells, or T cells were the source of the cDNA or gDNA that made up the material.

This clone was recorded a few times. CDR1 SGHNT and CDR2 YYREEE come from the germline V gene (reference sequence). The ends were cut back, 4 bases at V and 8 bases at J, with 16 bases in the middle. This CDR3 spans 15 amino acids. Per the authors' pipeline: Estimated nucleated cell counts came from reference gene primer amplification. Method: immunoSEQ multiplex PCR; TCRdb's copy keeps in-frame clones and lacks some. Clonal size and the V and J genes are those of that table, whereas D and trimming came from the DNA. The repertoire has fewer than 300,000 clones, more than 75% of them found once; the top ten carry 0.9% to 1%.

V and J are TRBV5-4 and TRBJ1-6; D may be TRBD1 (6 bases). The TCR was taken from a woman in her 40s who had recovered from COVID-19. Sequenced input: peripheral blood. The CDR3 DNA sequence: TGTGCCAGCAGCCAGACAGGCCAAGCGTATTCACCCCTCCACTTT. This sequence encodes CASSQTGQAYSPLHF. Using reference TRBV5-4 and TRBJ1-6 for the parts outside the CDR3, the full variable domain is ETGVTQSPTHLIKTRGQQVTLRCSSQSGHNTVSWYQQALGQGPQFIFQYYREEENGRGNFPPRFSGLQFPNYSSELNVNALELDDSALYLCASSQTGQAYSPLHFGNGTRLTVT.